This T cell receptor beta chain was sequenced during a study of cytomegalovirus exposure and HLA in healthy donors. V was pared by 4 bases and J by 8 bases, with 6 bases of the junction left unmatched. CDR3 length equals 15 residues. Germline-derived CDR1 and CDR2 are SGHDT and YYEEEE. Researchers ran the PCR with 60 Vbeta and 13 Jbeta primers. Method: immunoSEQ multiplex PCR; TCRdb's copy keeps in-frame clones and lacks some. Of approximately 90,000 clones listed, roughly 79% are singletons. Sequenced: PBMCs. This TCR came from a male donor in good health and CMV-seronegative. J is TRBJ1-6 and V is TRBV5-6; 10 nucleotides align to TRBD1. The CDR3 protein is CASSPRTGGDSPLHF. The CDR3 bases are TGTGCCAGCAGCCCCAGGACAGGGGGGGATTCACCCCTCCACTTT.